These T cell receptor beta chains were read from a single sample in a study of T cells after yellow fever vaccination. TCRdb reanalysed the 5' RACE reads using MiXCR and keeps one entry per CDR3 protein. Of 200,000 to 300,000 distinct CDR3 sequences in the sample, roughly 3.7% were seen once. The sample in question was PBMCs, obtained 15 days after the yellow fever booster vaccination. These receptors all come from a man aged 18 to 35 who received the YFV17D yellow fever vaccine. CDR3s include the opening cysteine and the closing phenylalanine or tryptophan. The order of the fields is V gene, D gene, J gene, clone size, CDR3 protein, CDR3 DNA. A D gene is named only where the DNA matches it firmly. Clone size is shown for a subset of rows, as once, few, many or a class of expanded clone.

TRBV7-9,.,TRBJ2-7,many,CASSTGPYEQYF,TGTGCCAGCAGCACGGGGCCTTACGAGCAGTACTTC
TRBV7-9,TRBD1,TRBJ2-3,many,CASSFGQGARDTQYF,TGTGCCAGCAGCTTCGGACAGGGGGCAAGAGATACGCAGTATTTT
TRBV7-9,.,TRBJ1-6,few,CASSLKGGINNSPLHF,TGTGCCAGCAGCTTAAAGGGGGGGATCAATAATTCACCCCTCCACTTT
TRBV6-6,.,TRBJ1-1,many,CASKASVLNLF,TGTGCCAGCAAAGCGTCAGTGCTAAATCTCTTT
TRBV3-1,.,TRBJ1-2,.,CASSPSGAKFYGYTF,TGTGCCAGCAGTCCCTCGGGGGCGAAATTCTATGGCTACACCTTC
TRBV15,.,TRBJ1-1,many,CATSRDGTEGTNTEAFF,TGTGCCACCAGCAGAGATGGTACCGAGGGGACGAACACTGAAGCTTTCTTT
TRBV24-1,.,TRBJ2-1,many,CATTAGGRPYNEQFF,TGTGCCACCACGGCAGGGGGGCGGCCCTACAATGAGCAGTTCTTC
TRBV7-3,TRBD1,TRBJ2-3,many,CASSRDSSTDTQYF,TGTGCCAGCAGCCGGGACAGCAGCACAGATACGCAGTATTTT
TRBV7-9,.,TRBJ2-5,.,CASRPQPQETQYF,TGTGCCAGCAGACCGCAACCCCAAGAGACCCAGTACTTC
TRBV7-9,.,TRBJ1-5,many,CASSLGGIQPQHF,TGTGCCAGCAGCTTAGGGGGTATTCAGCCCCAGCATTTT
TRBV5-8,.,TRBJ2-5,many,CASSRHLGETQYF,TGTGCCAGCAGCCGACACCTGGGGGAGACCCAGTACTTC
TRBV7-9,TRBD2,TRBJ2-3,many,CASSLPGGSTDTQYF,TGTGCCAGCAGCTTACCGGGGGGAAGCACAGATACGCAGTATTTT
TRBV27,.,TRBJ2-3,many,CASSLRVQNTDTQYF,TGTGCCAGCAGTTTACGCGTCCAAAATACAGATACGCAGTATTTT
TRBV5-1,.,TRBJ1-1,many,CASSLGIQPNTEAFF,TGCGCCAGCAGCTTGGGGATCCAACCAAACACTGAAGCTTTCTTT
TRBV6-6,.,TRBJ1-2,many,CASRVDRQEGYTF,TGTGCCAGCAGAGTTGACAGGCAGGAGGGCTACACCTTC
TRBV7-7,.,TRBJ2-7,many,CASSSGQNYEQYF,TGTGCCAGCAGCTCAGGCCAGAACTACGAGCAGTACTTC
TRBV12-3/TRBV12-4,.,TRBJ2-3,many,CASRGDTTDTQYF,TGTGCCAGCAGGGGGGACACTACAGATACGCAGTATTTT
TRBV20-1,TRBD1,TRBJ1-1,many,CSAADRENTEAFF,TGCAGTGCGGCAGACAGGGAGAACACTGAAGCTTTCTTT
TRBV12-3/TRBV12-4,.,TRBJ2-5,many,CASSGIGLMQETQYF,TGTGCCAGCAGTGGAATTGGACTGATGCAAGAGACCCAGTACTTC
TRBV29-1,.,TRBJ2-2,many,CSVSYRATNTGELFF,TGCAGCGTTTCGTACAGAGCGACGAACACCGGGGAGCTGTTTTTT
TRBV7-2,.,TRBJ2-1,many,CASSWGRHNEQFF,TGTGCCAGCAGCTGGGGACGGCACAATGAGCAGTTCTTC
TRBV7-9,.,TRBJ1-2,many,CASSLEKPGYTF,TGTGCCAGCAGCTTAGAAAAGCCTGGCTACACCTTC
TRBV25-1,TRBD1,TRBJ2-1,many,CASRNYGTGDNEQFF,TGTGCCAGCAGGAATTATGGGACAGGGGACAATGAGCAGTTCTTC
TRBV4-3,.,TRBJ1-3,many,CASSRGWWNSGNTIYF,TGCGCCAGCAGCCGAGGATGGTGGAACTCTGGAAACACCATATATTTT
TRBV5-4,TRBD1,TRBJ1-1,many,CASSAGTGRDTEAFF,TGTGCCAGCAGCGCCGGGACAGGGCGGGACACTGAAGCTTTCTTT
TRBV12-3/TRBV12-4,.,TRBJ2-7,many,CASSLTHEQYF,TGTGCCAGCAGTTTAACTCACGAGCAGTACTTC
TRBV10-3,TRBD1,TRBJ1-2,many,CAIRTGTGSAEYGYTF,TGTGCCATCAGAACCGGGACAGGGAGTGCGGAGTATGGCTACACCTTC
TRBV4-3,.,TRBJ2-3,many,CASSQSGATTDTQYF,TGCGCCAGCAGCCAATCGGGGGCAACCACAGATACGCAGTATTTT
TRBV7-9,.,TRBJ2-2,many,CASSLFTPGELFF,TGTGCCAGCAGCTTATTCACTCCCGGGGAGCTGTTTTTT
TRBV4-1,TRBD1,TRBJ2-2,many,CASLQGDGGAGELFF,TGCGCCAGCTTGCAGGGGGATGGGGGCGCCGGGGAGCTGTTTTTT